This is a list of T cell receptor beta chains from one sample in a study of OX40 agonist ivuxolimab in advanced cancers. Here immunoSEQ multiplex PCR was the method, and the copy in TCRdb shows in-frame clones only, minus some. The data show over 85,000 clones, approximately 93% seen once. Sequencing was performed on CD4+ or CD8+ T cells sorted from blood, taken in a trial of the OX40 agonist ivuxolimab. The receptors shown here come from an adult with an advanced solid tumor such as melanoma, head and neck, liver or kidney cancer. The CDR3 runs from the conserved cysteine through the conserved F or W. D genes are given only for firm matches. Only part of the rows carry a size: once, few, many, or a class if the clone is expanded.

D: .; V: TRBV7-2; size: .; J: TRBJ1-1; CDR3: CASRKRDTMNTEAFF; DNA: TGTGCCAGCAGAAAAAGGGACACTATGAACACTGAAGCTTTCTTT
D: TRBD1; V: TRBV6-5; size: .; J: TRBJ1-2; CDR3: CASRDRTGVLGYTF; DNA: TGTGCCAGCAGAGACCGGACAGGGGTGCTTGGCTACACCTTC
D: .; V: TRBV6-5; size: .; J: TRBJ1-3; CDR3: CASSLSKQNTIYF; DNA: TGTGCCAGCAGTCTCTCGAAACAGAACACCATATATTTT
D: .; V: TRBV5-1; size: .; J: TRBJ2-2; CDR3: CASSLALNTGELFF; DNA: TGCGCCAGCAGCTTGGCGCTTAACACCGGGGAGCTGTTTTTT
D: .; V: TRBV6-6; size: .; J: TRBJ1-5; CDR3: CASSYPTVSSNQPQHF; DNA: TGTGCCAGCAGTTACCCTACAGTATCTAGCAATCAGCCCCAGCATTTT
D: TRBD1; V: TRBV9; size: .; J: TRBJ2-2; CDR3: CASSVRQGTNTGELFF; DNA: TGTGCCAGCAGCGTAAGACAGGGCACGAACACCGGGGAGCTGTTTTTT
D: .; V: TRBV7-2; size: .; J: TRBJ2-3; CDR3: CASSRDLTDTQYF; DNA: TGTGCCAGCAGCCGGGACCTCACAGATACGCAGTATTTT
D: TRBD1; V: TRBV19; size: .; J: TRBJ2-1; CDR3: CASSPWDRGRSYNEQFF; DNA: TGTGCCAGTAGCCCTTGGGACAGGGGACGCTCCTACAATGAGCAGTTCTTC
D: TRBD1; V: TRBV19; size: .; J: TRBJ1-5; CDR3: CASNDRGQPQHF; DNA: TGTGCCAGTAACGACAGGGGCCAGCCCCAGCATTTT
D: .; V: TRBV6-5; size: .; J: TRBJ1-6; CDR3: CASRRASYNSPLHF; DNA: TGTGCCAGCAGGCGGGCTTCCTATAATTCACCCCTCCACTTT
D: .; V: TRBV5-1; size: .; J: TRBJ2-1; CDR3: CASSPTGHGDNEQFF; DNA: TGCGCCAGCAGCCCTACGGGACACGGAGACAATGAGCAGTTCTTC
D: .; V: TRBV6-5; size: .; J: TRBJ1-5; CDR3: CASSEPGHQPQHF; DNA: TGTGCCAGCAGTGAACCAGGGCATCAGCCCCAGCATTTT
D: TRBD2; V: TRBV12-5; size: once; J: TRBJ2-1; CDR3: CASGWDLAGGYNEQFF; DNA: TGTGCTAGTGGTTGGGACCTAGCGGGAGGCTACAATGAGCAGTTCTTC
D: TRBD1; V: TRBV6-6; size: .; J: TRBJ1-2; CDR3: CASSYSDRVDGYTF; DNA: TGTGCCAGCAGTTACTCTGACAGGGTGGATGGCTACACCTTC
D: TRBD1; V: TRBV7-3; size: .; J: TRBJ2-7; CDR3: CASSSRQGGFYEQYF; DNA: TGTGCCAGCAGCTCCCGACAGGGGGGCTTCTACGAGCAGTACTTC
D: TRBD2; V: TRBV28; size: .; J: TRBJ2-1; CDR3: CASSSSGGASGGEQFF; DNA: TGTGCCAGCAGTTCTAGCGGGGGGGCTAGTGGAGGTGAGCAGTTCTTC
D: .; V: TRBV5-1; size: .; J: TRBJ2-1; CDR3: CASSWGGPSYNEQFF; DNA: TGCGCCAGCAGCTGGGGGGGCCCTAGCTACAATGAGCAGTTCTTC
D: .; V: TRBV5-1; size: .; J: TRBJ1-6; CDR3: CASSLDGNSPLHF; DNA: TGCGCCAGCAGCTTGGACGGTAATTCACCCCTCCACTTT
D: TRBD2; V: TRBV4-2; size: .; J: TRBJ2-1; CDR3: CASSPSGNAYNEQFF; DNA: TGTGCCAGCAGCCCTAGCGGGAACGCCTACAATGAGCAGTTCTTC
D: .; V: TRBV7-9; size: .; J: TRBJ1-1; CDR3: CASSPSAGERAWDTEAFF; DNA: TGTGCCAGCAGCCCATCGGCAGGGGAGAGGGCTTGGGACACTGAAGCTTTCTTT
D: .; V: TRBV5-1; size: .; J: TRBJ2-7; CDR3: CASSSSGAGNEQYF; DNA: TGCGCCAGCAGCTCCTCCGGGGCCGGCAACGAGCAGTACTTC
D: .; V: TRBV27; size: .; J: TRBJ2-2; CDR3: CASSRQGGELFF; DNA: TGTGCCAGCAGTCGTCAGGGGGGGGAGCTGTTTTTT
D: .; V: TRBV6-6; size: .; J: TRBJ2-3; CDR3: CASSYSTGPNTDTQYF; DNA: TGTGCCAGCAGTTACAGTACGGGACCGAACACAGATACGCAGTATTTT
D: .; V: TRBV7-2; size: .; J: TRBJ1-2; CDR3: CASSPSSGGTKYGYTF; DNA: TGTGCCAGCAGCCCATCATCCGGGGGGACTAAATATGGCTACACCTTC
D: TRBD2; V: TRBV4-3; size: .; J: TRBJ2-1; CDR3: CASSQEVRRGGYVNEQFF; DNA: TGCGCCAGCAGCCAAGAGGTTAGGCGGGGGGGGTATGTAAATGAGCAGTTCTTC
D: TRBD1; V: TRBV11-3; size: .; J: TRBJ2-4; CDR3: CATQGVGIQYF; DNA: TGTGCCACTCAGGGGGTGGGCATTCAGTACTTC
D: .; V: TRBV11-1; size: .; J: TRBJ1-1; CDR3: CASSLVGPSTEAFF; DNA: TGTGCCAGCAGCTTAGTGGGTCCGAGCACTGAAGCTTTCTTT
D: .; V: TRBV20-1; size: .; J: TRBJ2-1; CDR3: CSARHNEQFF; DNA: TGCAGTGCTAGGCACAATGAGCAGTTCTTC
D: .; V: TRBV30; size: .; J: TRBJ2-7; CDR3: CASPGIPIYEQYF; DNA: TGTGCCTCCCCCGGGATCCCGATCTACGAGCAGTACTTC
D: .; V: TRBV6-1; size: .; J: TRBJ1-5; CDR3: CASPGQKGSVQPQHF; DNA: TGTGCCAGCCCCGGACAAAAGGGTTCGGTTCAGCCCCAGCATTTT
D: TRBD1; V: TRBV7-9; size: .; J: TRBJ1-4; CDR3: CASSLTGRKLFF; DNA: TGTGCCAGCAGCTTGACAGGGAGAAAACTGTTTTTT
D: TRBD2; V: TRBV30; size: .; J: TRBJ2-4; CDR3: CAWRFTSGGNIQYF; DNA: TGTGCCTGGAGGTTTACGAGCGGGGGAAACATTCAGTACTTC
D: .; V: TRBV4-1; size: .; J: TRBJ2-1; CDR3: CASSRPLQTPSYNEQFF; DNA: TGCGCCAGCAGCCGCCCTCTGCAGACTCCCTCCTACAATGAGCAGTTCTTC
D: .; V: TRBV4-3; size: .; J: TRBJ2-3; CDR3: CASSPSAEHDTQYF; DNA: TGCGCCAGCAGCCCATCAGCGGAGCACGATACGCAGTATTTT
D: .; V: TRBV28; size: .; J: TRBJ2-3; CDR3: CASSLGGPSTDTQYF; DNA: TGTGCCAGCAGTTTGGGCGGTCCTAGCACAGATACGCAGTATTTT
D: .; V: TRBV2; size: .; J: TRBJ2-3; CDR3: CATTQERTDTQYF; DNA: TGTGCCACCACTCAGGAACGGACAGATACGCAGTATTTT
D: .; V: TRBV29-1; size: .; J: TRBJ1-1; CDR3: CSVGGGYTEAFF; DNA: TGCAGCGTTGGGGGGGGGTACACTGAAGCTTTCTTT
D: TRBD1; V: TRBV18; size: .; J: TRBJ2-5; CDR3: CASSPPSDRGATQYF; DNA: TGTGCCAGCTCACCACCCTCCGACAGGGGCGCGACCCAGTACTTC
D: .; V: TRBV9; size: .; J: TRBJ2-2; CDR3: CASSVGRDTGELFF; DNA: TGTGCCAGCAGCGTAGGGAGGGACACCGGGGAGCTGTTTTTT
D: .; V: TRBV6-1; size: .; J: TRBJ2-4; CDR3: CASSEAGGNFAKNIQYF; DNA: TGTGCCAGCAGTGAAGCAGGTGGGAATTTCGCCAAAAACATTCAGTACTTC
D: .; V: TRBV19; size: .; J: TRBJ1-5; CDR3: CASTTDSNQPQHF; DNA: TGTGCCAGTACAACCGATAGCAATCAGCCCCAGCATTTT
D: .; V: TRBV19; size: .; J: TRBJ1-4; CDR3: CASSIGRVTNEKLFF; DNA: TGTGCCAGTAGTATAGGCAGGGTCACTAATGAAAAACTGTTTTTT
D: .; V: TRBV28; size: .; J: TRBJ1-4; CDR3: CASSFEKSDEKLFF; DNA: TGTGCCAGCAGTTTCGAGAAGTCGGATGAAAAACTGTTTTTT
D: .; V: TRBV5-4; size: .; J: TRBJ2-3; CDR3: CASSQWGRSSTDTQYF; DNA: TGTGCCAGCAGCCAGTGGGGCAGGTCTAGCACAGATACGCAGTATTTT
D: TRBD1; V: TRBV6-5; size: .; J: TRBJ1-6; CDR3: CASSSLTGPDNSPLHF; DNA: TGTGCCAGCAGTTCCTTGACAGGGCCAGATAATTCACCCCTCCACTTT
D: .; V: TRBV29-1; size: once; J: TRBJ1-3; CDR3: CSVVPWDRSSGNTIYF; DNA: TGCAGCGTTGTCCCTTGGGACCGATCCTCTGGAAACACCATATATTTT
D: TRBD1; V: TRBV11-2; size: .; J: TRBJ2-4; CDR3: CASSSSPGTAAKNIQYF; DNA: TGTGCCAGCAGCTCATCCCCCGGGACAGCAGCCAAAAACATTCAGTACTTC
D: TRBD2; V: TRBV29-1; size: .; J: TRBJ2-1; CDR3: CSVEDPRGGSYNEQFF; DNA: TGCAGCGTTGAAGACCCTCGGGGGGGGAGCTACAATGAGCAGTTCTTC
D: .; V: TRBV4-3; size: .; J: TRBJ1-5; CDR3: CASSQGVWGGQPQHF; DNA: TGCGCCAGCAGCCAAGGGGTTTGGGGAGGTCAGCCCCAGCATTTT
D: .; V: TRBV7-2; size: .; J: TRBJ1-1; CDR3: CASSLAAGNTEAFF; DNA: TGTGCCAGCAGCTTAGCGGCGGGGAACACTGAAGCTTTCTTT
D: TRBD1; V: TRBV30; size: .; J: TRBJ2-6; CDR3: CAWSVFRQGAAGANVLTF; DNA: TGTGCCTGGAGTGTATTCCGGCAGGGGGCTGCCGGGGCCAACGTCCTGACTTTC
D: TRBD1; V: TRBV19; size: .; J: TRBJ2-5; CDR3: CASDRDRRPGGTQYF; DNA: TGTGCCAGCGATAGGGACAGGAGACCCGGTGGGACCCAGTACTTC
D: .; V: TRBV7-2; size: .; J: TRBJ1-3; CDR3: CASSQRQPRSGNTIYF; DNA: TGTGCCAGCAGCCAGAGACAGCCTCGCTCTGGAAACACCATATATTTT
D: .; V: TRBV7-2; size: .; J: TRBJ1-2; CDR3: CASSLVQVLGYTF; DNA: TGTGCCAGCAGCTTAGTACAGGTCCTTGGCTACACCTTC
D: .; V: TRBV7-2; size: .; J: TRBJ1-1; CDR3: CASSPQQGRTEAFF; DNA: TGTGCCAGCAGCCCCCAACAGGGTAGGACTGAAGCTTTCTTT
D: TRBD2; V: TRBV10-3; size: .; J: TRBJ2-3; CDR3: CAIKSFSSGGSDTQYF; DNA: TGTGCCATCAAGTCCTTTTCTAGCGGGGGGTCAGATACGCAGTATTTT
D: .; V: TRBV10-3; size: .; J: TRBJ1-1; CDR3: CAISDNGGTAEAFF; DNA: TGTGCCATCAGTGATAACGGGGGTACCGCTGAAGCTTTCTTT
D: .; V: TRBV5-8; size: .; J: TRBJ2-5; CDR3: CASSLMSETQYF; DNA: TGTGCCAGCAGCTTGATGTCGGAGACCCAGTACTTC
D: .; V: TRBV5-8; size: .; J: TRBJ2-3; CDR3: CASRETGSTDTQYF; DNA: TGTGCCAGCAGGGAGACAGGAAGCACAGATACGCAGTATTTT
D: TRBD2; V: TRBV4-2; size: once; J: TRBJ2-1; CDR3: CASSQVAGRQPNEQFF; DNA: TGTGCCAGCAGCCAAGTAGCCGGGAGGCAACCCAATGAGCAGTTCTTC